This TCR beta chain was identified during a study of blood T cells in healthy people across ages. Study details: There was about one barcoded beta molecule captured by template switching per two T cells. Study-wide findings and caveats: Strong correlation was found linking TCR beta diversity to naive T cell percentage.

V lost 2 bases, J lost 5 bases, and 10 bases lay in between. The CDR3 has 14 amino acids. From germline, CDR1 is SGHDT and CDR2 YYEEEE. Isolation of PBMCs gave at least 6 million cells per sample. Then a second PCR, running roughly 7 to 11 cycles, was carried out with a sample-barcoded 5' primer and a J-beta primer mix. Each cDNA molecule, via a template-switch adaptor with 12 random nucleotides, was tagged. TCRdb ran MiXCR on the 5' RACE reads and lists one entry per CDR3 protein. The table lists 850,000 or so distinct CDR3 sequences, 29% of them singletons, with about 18% in the top ten. This clonotype turned up a few times. The antigen remains unidentified.

The clonotype comes from a woman older than 75 in good health. The sample was blood. This rearrangement joins TRBV5-6 to TRBJ2-2; no definite D call. In DNA form, the CDR3 reads TGTGCCAGCAGCTTCGGCCGGATGACCGGGGAGCTGTTTTTT. It specifies CASSFGRMTGELFF. Filled out from reference TRBV5-6 and TRBJ2-2, the complete variable domain reads DAGVTQSPTHLIKTRGQQVTLRCSPKSGHDTVSWYQQALGQGPQFIFQYYEEEERQRGNFPDRFSGHQFPNYSSELNVNALLLGDSALYLCASSFGRMTGELFFGEGSRLTVL.